What follows are 17 T cell receptor beta chains derived from one specimen sequenced in a study of cytomegalovirus exposure and HLA in healthy donors. PCR employed 60 Vbeta and 13 Jbeta primers. Libraries were prepared by immunoSEQ multiplex PCR; TCRdb keeps only in-frame clonotypes and omits some of them. This sample's clone table lists 100,000 to 150,000 clones. Material: PBMCs. Receptors originate from a man between 25 and 39 years old in good health and CMV-seronegative.

The chain links TRBV27 to TRBJ1-2; maybe TRBD1 (5 bases). Germline-derived CDR1 and CDR2 are MNHEY and SMNVEV (reference sequence). The germline V and J ends were trimmed by 6 bases and 6 bases, with 17 bases remaining between them. The CDR3 runs to 14 residues. The CDR3 nucleotides read TGTGCCAGCAGCACCCGCCAGGGAAATGATGGCTACACCTTC. Translated, it gives CASSTRQGNDGYTF.

V and J are TRBV5-1 and TRBJ2-7; TRBD2 matches at 7 bases. With V trimmed by 0 bases and J by 3 bases, 9 bases remained unmatched. Germline assignment: CDR1 SGHRS and CDR2 YFSETQ. The CDR3 totals 16 residues. DNA for the CDR3: TGCGCCAGCAGCTTGGGCCTAGCGGAGCCTAGCTACGAGCAGTACTTC. Residues: CASSLGLAEPSYEQYF.

This chain connects TRBV27 to TRBJ1-1, with a possible D match to TRBD1 (6 bases). CDR3 length: 16 residues. Germline V gives CDR1 MNHEY, CDR2 SMNVEV (reference sequence). Trimming took 5 bases from V and 0 from J, leaving 16 bases between them. The CDR3 DNA reads as TGTGCCAGCAGTCCTTTCAGGACAGAGATGAACACTGAAGCTTTCTTT. This encodes CASSPFRTEMNTEAFF.

The rearrangement uses TRBV10-3 and TRBJ1-2; tentatively, D is TRBD1 (6 bases). The ends were cut back, 7 bases at V and 2 bases at J, with 14 bases in the middle. The CDR3 extends over 14 amino acids. The germline V gene encodes CDR1 ENHRY and CDR2 SYGVKD. CDR3 protein: CAITRDTKNYGYTF. CDR3 DNA: TGTGCCATCACCAGGGACACTAAAAACTATGGCTACACCTTC.

The V call is TRBV29-1, the J call TRBJ1-6; 7 positions agree with TRBD1. Germline CDR1 is SQVTM and CDR2 is ANQGSEA. V was clipped by 6 bases and J by 8 bases; unmatched bases: 7. This CDR3 is 13 amino acids long. DNA for the CDR3: TGCAGCGTAAGGGACAGTGGATATTCACCCCTCCACTTT. It yields the protein CSVRDSGYSPLHF.

The V and J genes are TRBV19 and TRBJ2-1; the match to TRBD2 covers 11 bases. CDR3 length: 16 residues. Trimming took 3 bases from V and 8 from J; bases not matched to a gene: 9. Germline V lookup: CDR1 LNHDA, CDR2 SQIVND (reference sequence). Here the CDR3 reads CASSIPPSGRLDEQFF. In DNA form, the CDR3 reads TGTGCCAGTAGTATCCCGCCTAGCGGGAGGTTGGATGAGCAGTTCTTC.

A word on this clone: Sequence at one end of the junction differs from germline and may be a read error. This chain connects TRBV2 to TRBJ2-5; no clear D gene. Germline V lookup: CDR1 SNHLY, CDR2 FYNNEI. This CDR3 comprises 14 residues. DNA for the CDR3: TGTGCCAGCAGAATCATGGGCCTACAAGGGACCCAGTACTTC. It is translated as CASRIMGLQGTQYF.

In DNA, the CDR3 is TGTGCCAGTAGTTCTTATGCGGGACACCAAGAGACCCAGTACTTC. Translating gives CASSSYAGHQETQYF. The chain employs TRBV19 and TRBJ2-5; D might be TRBD2 (6 bases). Germline lookup yields CDR1 LNHDA and CDR2 SQIVND (reference sequence). The CDR3 runs to 15 residues. V gave up 5 bases and J gave up 0 bases, with 13 bases separating them.

CDR3 nucleotides: TGTGCCTGGAGTGAGGGGGAGACCCAGTACTTC. This encodes CAWSEGETQYF. V usage is TRBV30 and J usage is TRBJ2-5; D might be TRBD1 (5 bases). Trimming pared 1 base from V and 5 bases from J, leaving 5 bases between. The CDR3 consists of 11 residues. CDR1 and CDR2 (germline): GTSNPN, SVGIG (reference sequence). The whole variable domain, remainder taken from reference TRBV30 and TRBJ2-5, is SQTIHQWPATLVQPVGSPLSLECTVEGTSNPNLYWYRQAAGRGLQLLFYSVGIGQISSEVPQNLSASRPQDRQFILSSKKLLLSDSGFYLCAWSEGETQYFGPGTRLLVL.

The chain combines TRBV6-6 with TRBJ1-2; 9 bases agree with TRBD1. Germline values: CDR1 MNHNY, CDR2 SVGAGI (reference sequence). V lost 6 bases to trimming and J lost 5 bases; unmatched junction nucleotides: 1. This CDR3 contains 12 residues. CDR3 in amino acids: CASRQGAYGYTF. The DNA of the CDR3 is TGTGCCAGCAGACAGGGGGCATATGGCTACACCTTC.

A remark on this clone: A read error may produce the germline difference seen at one junction end. V is TRBV6-5 and J is TRBJ2-1; D may be TRBD1 (5 bases). The germline V gene has CDR1 MNHEY and CDR2 SVGAGI. The CDR3 has 16 amino acids. CDR3 bases: TGTGCCAGCAGTTTCCCTAGGGGAAGTTCCTACAATGAGCGGTTCTTC. Translating gives CASSFPRGSSYNERFF.

This sequence joins TRBV30 and TRBJ1-6; possible D gene TRBD1, 6 bases. CDR1 GTSNPN and CDR2 SVGIG come from the germline V gene (reference sequence). Trimming removed 2 bases at V and 7 bases at J, with 15 bases between. The CDR3 spans 15 residues. CDR3 nucleotides: TGTGCCTGGAGTACGGCGGACAGAGCCAATTCACCCCTCCACTTT. Protein: CAWSTADRANSPLHF.

Of note for this clone: Since no conserved phenylalanine or tryptophan closes the CDR3, a read error is the likely cause. It is unclear where the CDR3 begins or ends on the DNA, so no DNA is shown, and the CDR3 is as TCRdb lists it. CDR3 loop: CASSKDRAYEQCL. V and J are TRBV7-9 and TRBJ2-7; the DNA was not compared with TRBD1, the D call given in the table. Termini included, the CDR3 measures 13 amino acids. CDR1 and CDR2 from the germline V gene are SEHNR and FQNEAQ (reference sequence).

This sequence joins TRBV5-1 and TRBJ2-7; 10 nucleotides agree with TRBD2. With 2 bases clipped from V and 1 base from J, the junction kept 6 bases outside the gene matches. This CDR3 has 16 residues. Germline CDR1 and CDR2: SGHRS and YFSETQ. CDR3: CASSFLAGDHSYEQYF. CDR3 nucleotide sequence: TGCGCCAGCAGCTTCCTAGCGGGAGATCATTCCTACGAGCAGTACTTC.

The chain carries TRBV5-1 and TRBJ2-1, with 8 bases lining up with TRBD1. This CDR3 region has 18 residues. CDR1 and CDR2 from the germline V gene are SGHRS and YFSETQ. Trimming cost V 1 base and J 3 bases; bases outside gene matches: 12. The CDR3 sequence: CASSLLRSGTGFYNEQFF. The CDR3 DNA sequence: TGCGCCAGCAGCTTGTTGAGGTCGGGGACAGGCTTCTACAATGAGCAGTTCTTC.

The chain employs TRBV7-9 and TRBJ1-5; D ambiguous. The CDR3 consists of 13 residues. V was pared by 5 bases and J by 6 bases, with 11 bases between. Germline CDR1 and CDR2: SEHNR and FQNEAQ (reference sequence). The CDR3 nucleotides read TGTGCCAGCAGCCCGCCGAACAGTCAGCCCCAGCATTTT. Amino acids: CASSPPNSQPQHF.

The chain employs TRBV29-1 and TRBJ2-1, with 7 bases identical to TRBD1. Trimming at V came to 1 base and at J to 7 bases, leaving 4 bases not matched to a gene. Germline V gene lookup returns CDR1 SQVTM and CDR2 ANQGSEA. This CDR3 is 13 amino acids long. The CDR3 DNA follows: TGCAGCGTTGAAGCAGACAGGGCGAATGAGCAGTTCTTC. Its translation is CSVEADRANEQFF.